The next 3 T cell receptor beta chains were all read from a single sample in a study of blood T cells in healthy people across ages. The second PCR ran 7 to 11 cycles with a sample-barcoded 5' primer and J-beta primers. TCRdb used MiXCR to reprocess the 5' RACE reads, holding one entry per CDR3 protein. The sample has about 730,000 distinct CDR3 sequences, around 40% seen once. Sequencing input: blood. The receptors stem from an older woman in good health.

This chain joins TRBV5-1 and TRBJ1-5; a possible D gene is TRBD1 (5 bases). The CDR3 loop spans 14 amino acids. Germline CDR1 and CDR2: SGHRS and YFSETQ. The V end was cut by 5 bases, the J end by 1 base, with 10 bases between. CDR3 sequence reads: CASRPDISNQPQHF. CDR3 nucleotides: TGCGCCAGCAGACCGGACATCAGCAATCAGCCCCAGCATTTT.

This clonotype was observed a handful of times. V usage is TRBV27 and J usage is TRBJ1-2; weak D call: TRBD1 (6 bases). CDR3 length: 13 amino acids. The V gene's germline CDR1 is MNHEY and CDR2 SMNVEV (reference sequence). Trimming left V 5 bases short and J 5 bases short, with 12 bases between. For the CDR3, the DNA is TGTGCCAGCAGTATGGAACAGGGTTATGGCTACACCTTC. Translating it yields CASSMEQGYGYTF.

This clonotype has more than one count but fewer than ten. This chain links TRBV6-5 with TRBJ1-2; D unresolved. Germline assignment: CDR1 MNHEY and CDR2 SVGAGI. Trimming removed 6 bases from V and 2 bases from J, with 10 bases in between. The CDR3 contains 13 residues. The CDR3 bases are TGTGCCAGCAGGTTACAATTAAACTATGGCTACACCTTC. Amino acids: CASRLQLNYGYTF.